This T cell receptor (beta chain) was recovered during a study of blood T cell repertoires in COVID-19. Study-wide background: Researchers got acute and convalescent COVID-19 samples from the United States, Italy and Spain. PBMCs, B-cell-depleted T cells, or T cells provided the cDNA or gDNA that made up the material.

Germline CDR1 is MNHEY and CDR2 is SVGAGI. CDR3 length: 14 residues. V lost 10 bases and J lost 0, with 15 bases in between. Under the authors' procedure: Reference gene primers were amplified, and this amplification served to estimate nucleated cell counts. The data were produced by immunoSEQ multiplex PCR, yet TCRdb's version contains in-frame clones alone and is incomplete. Clonal size and the V and J genes are those of that table, whereas D and trimming came from the DNA. The table lists approximately 120,000 clones, about 79% of them singletons. The sequenced sample was peripheral blood. The chain uses TRBV6-5 and TRBJ1-2; D unresolved. The source is a woman of 80 years or more with active or convalescent COVID-19. CDR3 region: CATTMRVSNYGYTF. The CDR3 coding sequence is TGTGCCACTACGATGAGGGTTTCTAACTATGGCTACACCTTC.